This T cell receptor (beta chain) appears in the sequencing data of a study of T cells after yellow fever vaccination. The CDR3 extends over 13 amino acids. CDR1 and CDR2 (germline): SGHTA, FQGNSA. V lost 6 bases to trimming and J lost 3 bases; unmatched junction nucleotides: 4. UMIs and a universal primer site were added when TCR cDNA was made by 5'RACE template switching. TCRdb fed the 5' RACE reads into MiXCR, producing one record per CDR3 protein. The sample shows 300,000 to 400,000 distinct CDR3 sequences, approximately 12% of them seen only once. This clonotype was found many times. Its antigen is as yet unknown. Study-wide points: Once the booster was given, most primary-vaccination clones reappeared, at over 95% for CD4 and more than 85% for CD8. Researchers cautioned that FACS-sorted repertoires could harbor abundant clonotypes contaminating from the bulk population. Secondary responses were weaker yet peaked faster, day 5 versus 15.

The sequences come from CD4+ T cells sorted from PBMCs, collected 45 days after the yellow fever booster vaccination. This receptor was taken from a young man who received the YFV17D yellow fever vaccine. The chain recombines TRBV7-2 with TRBJ1-2, with 7 positions matching TRBD1. CDR3 nucleotides: TGTGCCAGCAGTGAGACAGGGTACTATGGCTACACCTTC. Translation: CASSETGYYGYTF.